This T cell receptor (beta chain) came from a study of tumor-infiltrating lymphocytes in primary liver carcinoma. About the study: Aged between 30 and 69 years, the patients were men and women.

Study-wide points: Only around 7.5-24% of top clones occurred in all five tumor regions. The 250 largest clones made up significantly more of tumor than blood repertoires (p = 0.039).

The approximately 17-32 mg bulk tissue piece was not sorted before simultaneous RNA and DNA extraction. No patient had received treatment, and all had chronic HBV infection. CDR1 and CDR2 (germline): MNHEY, SVGEGT. The ends were cut back, 7 bases at V and 3 bases at J, with 10 bases in the middle. CDR3 size: 13 residues. As regards this clonotype: Antigen specificity is unknown.

Priming with a constant-region primer yielded TCR beta cDNA from around 540 ng total RNA. Nested multiplex PCR, run for three rounds with slightly modified ARM-PCR, yielded TCR beta libraries. Two initial PCR rounds of about 11 cycles each paired TRBV1-TRBV30 forward primers with a C-beta reverse primer. TCRdb reprocessed the multiplex PCR reads with MiXCR, giving one entry per CDR3 protein. The profile covers about 74,000 distinct CDR3 sequences, with more than 60% appearing a single time and 25% to 35% taken by the ten largest. Input material: liver tumor tissue from sampling region 4. Indicated subset: tumor region T4, right-lateral pole. This clonotype originated in a man aged 35-49 years with primary liver carcinoma and hepatitis B virus infection. The V gene is TRBV6-2 or TRBV6-3, the J gene TRBJ2-1; D gene unclear. CDR3 sequence reads: CASTLEDYNEQFF. The CDR3 bases are TGTGCCAGCACTTTAGAGGACTACAATGAGCAGTTCTTC.